Each of the 21 T cell receptor beta chains below was sequenced from the same sample in a study of T-cell memory formation after mild COVID-19. TCRdb re-called the 5' RACE reads with MiXCR, one entry per CDR3 protein. The sample contains approximately 60,000 distinct CDR3 sequences, more than 8% of which appear only once. Sequencing was carried out using PBMCs or a T cell subset sorted from them (not recorded which). These receptors came from a man younger than 35 who had mild COVID-19 (a few samples of this study predate the infection). Cell type and time point are not known.

The chain has TRBV7-2 and TRBJ2-2, with 8 bases matching TRBD2. V lost 2 bases and J lost 6; bases outside the gene matches: 8. The CDR3 extends over 16 amino acids. CDR1 is SGHTA and CDR2 is FQGNSA in the germline V gene. The CDR3: CASSLRPGGTPGELFF. The DNA of the CDR3 is TGTGCCAGCAGCTTACGGCCGGGGGGGACACCCGGGGAGCTGTTTTTT.

This clonotype was recorded many times. CDR3 protein: CASSLDRYTGELFF. CDR3 coding DNA: TGTGCCAGCAGCTTGGACCGGTACACCGGGGAGCTGTTTTTT. V usage is TRBV5-6 and J usage is TRBJ2-2; D unclear. The V and J ends lost 0 bases and 3 bases respectively, with 6 bases between them. This CDR3 is built from 14 residues. CDR1 is SGHDT, CDR2 YYEEEE, per germline.

This clonotype was observed a handful of times. The chain recombines TRBV10-3 with TRBJ2-1, with D uncertain. Germline assignment: CDR1 ENHRY and CDR2 SYGVKD. This CDR3 has 13 amino acids. Trimming left V 4 bases short and J 8 bases short, with 12 bases between. This CDR3 is CAISGSRFDEQFF. The DNA of the CDR3 is TGTGCCATCAGTGGAAGTCGGTTCGATGAGCAGTTCTTC.

The V gene is TRBV20-1, the J gene TRBJ2-5; 9 nucleotides agree with TRBD1. Germline assignment: CDR1 DFQATT and CDR2 SNEGSKA (reference sequence). The junction had 2 bases not matched to a gene; V was cut back by 6 bases and J by 3 bases. CDR3 size: 12 residues. The CDR3 nucleotides are TGCAGTGCCCGACAGGGGGAAGAGACCCAGTACTTC. It codes for CSARQGEETQYF.

V and J are TRBV20-1 and TRBJ1-6; D is possibly TRBD1 (5 bases). The CDR3 spans 15 residues. Germline CDR1 and CDR2: DFQATT and SNEGSKA (reference sequence). The V gene lost 2 bases and the J gene lost 9 bases, with 17 bases spanning the gap. CDR3 nucleotides: TGCAGTGCTAGACTGTCGGGAGGTGGGGGTTCACCCCTCCACTTT. It translates to CSARLSGGGGSPLHF.

This sequence joins TRBV25-1 and TRBJ1-2, with D possibly matching TRBD1 (5 bases). Germline V lookup: CDR1 MGHDK, CDR2 SYGVNS. The CDR3 is 13 residues long. The ends were cut back, 6 bases at V and 3 bases at J, with 11 bases in the middle. The CDR3 loop reads CASRGEGYYGYTF. CDR3 sequence (DNA): TGTGCCAGCAGAGGGGAGGGGTACTATGGCTACACCTTC.

This clonotype was seen a handful of times. This chain uses TRBV6-2 or TRBV6-3 with TRBJ2-3; D might be TRBD2 (6 bases). The CDR3 length is 16 residues. V lost 0 bases and J lost 4, with 14 bases in between. Germline CDR1 reads MNHEY; CDR2 reads SVGEGT. The CDR3 loop is CASSYSGGRVADTQYF. In DNA, the CDR3 is TGTGCCAGCAGTTACTCCGGGGGTAGGGTTGCAGATACGCAGTATTTT.

The sample holds many counts of this clonotype. The chain employs TRBV5-5 and TRBJ2-7; no firm D call. V was cut by 2 bases and J by 1 base, with 10 bases left in between. The germline V gene encodes CDR1 SGHKS and CDR2 YYEKEE (reference sequence). The CDR3 runs to 14 residues. The CDR3 is CASSLRAESYEQYF. CDR3 sequence (DNA): TGTGCCAGCAGCTTACGCGCAGAATCCTACGAGCAGTACTTC.

The rearrangement joins TRBV10-2 to TRBJ1-4; 10 nucleotides agree with TRBD1. Looked up from germline, CDR1 is WSHSY and CDR2 is SAAADI. With 6 bases clipped from V and 7 bases from J, the junction kept 5 bases outside the gene matches. The CDR3 extends over 14 amino acids. The CDR3 loop is CASRGQGFSEKLFF. CDR3 in DNA: TGCGCCAGCAGGGGACAGGGGTTCAGTGAAAAACTGTTTTTT.

This clonotype showed up just a few times. The genes are TRBV30 and TRBJ1-2, with 7 bases matching TRBD1. CDR1 and CDR2 (germline): GTSNPN, SVGIG (reference sequence). The CDR3 is 15 amino acids. Trimming removed 0 bases from V and 4 bases from J; junction bases left unmatched: 8. The CDR3: CAWSVSPTGSYGYTF. CDR3 in DNA: TGTGCCTGGAGTGTATCGCCGACAGGGTCCTATGGCTACACCTTC.

The CDR3 here is CSAREGRSDQPQHF. CDR3 coding DNA: TGCAGTGCTAGGGAAGGAAGGTCAGATCAGCCCCAGCATTTT. This chain connects TRBV20-1 to TRBJ1-5; D unclear. Trimming stripped 3 bases from V and 5 bases from J, with 14 bases between. The CDR3 runs to 14 residues. Germline assignment: CDR1 DFQATT and CDR2 SNEGSKA (reference sequence).

This clonotype was seen more than once but under ten times. The chain employs TRBV3-1 and TRBJ1-1; D not resolved. Trimming removed 2 bases at V and 1 base at J, with 5 bases between. The CDR3 covers 13 residues. From germline, CDR1 is LGHDT and CDR2 YNNKEL (reference sequence). The CDR3 sequence: CASSQRQNTEAFF. The CDR3, as DNA: TGTGCCAGCAGCCAACGCCAGAACACTGAAGCTTTCTTT.

The V call is TRBV5-1, the J call TRBJ2-6; 7 bases are shared with TRBD1. Losses at the gene ends were 4 bases for V and 0 bases for J; bases not matched to a gene: 10. Looked up from germline, CDR1 is SGHRS and CDR2 is YFSETQ. The CDR3 loop spans 18 amino acids. This CDR3 reads CASSTTGDPNSGANVLTF. The CDR3 coding sequence is TGCGCCAGCAGCACCACAGGGGACCCCAACTCTGGGGCCAACGTCCTGACTTTC.

This clonotype occurred many times. This chain uses TRBV5-1 with TRBJ2-3; D is unclear. This CDR3 contains 15 residues. The V gene's germline CDR1 is SGHRS and CDR2 YFSETQ. V lost 2 bases, J lost 0 bases, and 10 bases lay in between. CDR3 loop: CASSFLGSSTDTQYF. The CDR3 DNA sequence: TGCGCCAGCAGCTTCCTGGGCAGTAGCACAGATACGCAGTATTTT.

This clonotype was detected a few times. The rearrangement uses TRBV7-2 and TRBJ1-3; D remains ambiguous. CDR1 and CDR2 from the germline V gene are SGHTA and FQGNSA. The V end was cut by 5 bases, the J end by 0 bases, with 5 bases between. The length of the CDR3 is 13 residues. CDR3 nucleotides: TGTGCCAGCAGCCTGTACTCTGGAAACACCATATATTTT. As protein: CASSLYSGNTIYF.

The table lists this clonotype with a few counts. The V and J genes are TRBV7-8 and TRBJ2-1, with 10 bases fitting TRBD1. This CDR3 has 15 residues. The germline V gene has CDR1 SGHVS and CDR2 FQNEAQ. The junction had 5 bases not matched to a gene; V was cut back by 5 bases and J by 4 bases. CDR3 sequence: CASSHRDRGYNEQFF. The CDR3 DNA is TGTGCCAGCAGCCACCGGGACAGGGGATACAATGAGCAGTTCTTC.

This clonotype was counted only a few times. The chain employs TRBV11-1 and TRBJ2-3; no firm D call. From germline, CDR1 is SGHAT and CDR2 FQDESV (reference sequence). The CDR3 contains 13 residues. Trimming cost V 7 bases and J 1 base, with 9 bases left between them. CDR3 in DNA: TGTGCCAGCACCCGCCGAGGCACAGATACGCAGTATTTT. Translated: CASTRRGTDTQYF.

The chain couples TRBV7-2 to TRBJ2-2; D is perhaps TRBD1 or TRBD2 (6 bases each). V gave up 5 bases and J gave up 4 bases, with 14 bases separating them. Per the germline V gene, CDR1 is SGHTA and CDR2 is FQGNSA. This CDR3 is built from 15 residues. The CDR3 protein is CASSPQGRRTGELFF. The DNA for the CDR3 is TGTGCCAGCAGCCCCCAGGGGAGGCGCACCGGGGAGCTGTTTTTT. The whole variable domain, remainder taken from reference TRBV7-2 and TRBJ2-2, is GAGVSQSPSNKVTEKGKDVELRCDPISGHTALYWYRQSLGQGLEFLIYFQGNSAPDKSGLPSDRFSAERTGGSVSTLTIQRTQQEDSAVYLCASSPQGRRTGELFFGEGSRLTVL.

This clonotype was seen a few times. The V and J genes are TRBV4-2 and TRBJ2-7, with TRBD1 identical over 8 bases. J lost 1 base, V lost 4 bases, and 9 bases had no gene match. Germline CDR1 LGHNA, CDR2 YNFKEQ. The CDR3 has 16 amino acids. The CDR3 DNA reads TGTGCCAGCAGCCGGGTTAGGCAGGGGGCGTCCTACGAGCAGTACTTC. It specifies CASSRVRQGASYEQYF.

This clonotype was recorded a few times. The CDR3 DNA reads TGTGCCAGCAGCCAAGGTTTGGAGCGAATGAACACTGAAGCTTTCTTT. It translates to CASSQGLERMNTEAFF. V is TRBV3-1 and J is TRBJ1-1; D gene unclear. Germline V lookup: CDR1 LGHDT, CDR2 YNNKEL (reference sequence). Trimming pared 1 base from V and 0 bases from J, leaving 12 bases between. The CDR3 extends over 16 amino acids.

A few counts support this clonotype. The V gene is TRBV15, the J gene TRBJ2-7; D possibly corresponds to TRBD2 (7 bases). Germline V gene sequence: CDR1 LNHNV, CDR2 YYDKDF (reference sequence). V lost 1 base and J 3 bases, leaving 16 bases between the germline ends. This CDR3 is built from 16 residues. This CDR3 is CATSRGGGAVLYEQYF. The DNA of the CDR3 is TGTGCCACCAGCAGAGGAGGGGGGGCGGTCCTCTACGAGCAGTACTTC.